These T cell receptor beta chains were read from a single sample in a study of T-cell reconstitution after alpha-beta-depleted transplantation in children. TCRdb re-called the PCR reads with MiXCR, one entry per CDR3 protein. The sample holds about 500,000 distinct CDR3 sequences, approximately 32% seen once. Sequences were derived from PBMCs from the stem cell graft donor, sampled from the stem cell graft. These receptors were obtained from a human donor who donated a stem cell graft to a child with aplastic anemia. Each CDR3 is given with its conserved first and last residue. The D gene is left open where the match is weak. Not all rows give a size; the values are once, few, many and, for expanded clones, a class.

v_call	d_call	j_call	clone_size	cdr3_nt	cdr3_aa
TRBV28	-	TRBJ2-1	few	TGTGCCAGCAGTCCGGCAGGCAATGAGCAGTTCTTC	CASSPAGNEQFF
TRBV10-2	-	TRBJ1-3	-	TGCGCCAGCTGCGGACTCTCTGGAAACACCATATATTTT	CASCGLSGNTIYF
TRBV5-6	-	TRBJ1-1	-	TGTGCCAGCAGCAACGCCCGAGGGGGGTTTTCCAACACTGAAGCTTTCTTT	CASSNARGGFSNTEAFF
TRBV5-5	-	TRBJ1-1	-	TGTGCCAGCAGCTCCGACAGTTTCATTGAAGCTTTCTTT	CASSSDSFIEAFF
TRBV10-3	TRBD1	TRBJ2-5	-	TGTGCCATCAGGGGGACAGGGCAAGAGACCCAGTACTTC	CAIRGTGQETQYF
TRBV4-3	-	TRBJ2-3	-	TGCGCCAGCAGCCAAGATTTCGGTGGGACGGATACGCAGTATTTT	CASSQDFGGTDTQYF
TRBV27	-	TRBJ2-3	-	TGTGCCAGCAGTGAGACTGCAGATACGCAGTATTTT	CASSETADTQYF
TRBV5-1	TRBD1	TRBJ2-3	few	TGCGCCAGCAGCCCATCCGGGACAGGGGGAGAAGATACGCAGTATTTT	CASSPSGTGGEDTQYF
TRBV30	-	TRBJ2-2	once	TGTGCCTGGAGAGGCAGGGTAAACACCGGGGAGCTGTTTTTT	CAWRGRVNTGELFF
TRBV20-1	-	TRBJ1-5	-	TGCAGTGCTGACCCGGGACTTCTCAATCAGCCCCAGCATTTT	CSADPGLLNQPQHF
TRBV12-3/TRBV12-4	-	TRBJ1-2	-	TGTGCCAGTTCGAACAGGGTCGGGGGCTACACCTTC	CASSNRVGGYTF
TRBV3-1	-	TRBJ2-7	-	TGTGCCAGCAGCCAAGCGCGGGGCCAGCAGTACTTC	CASSQARGQQYF
TRBV27	-	TRBJ1-2	-	TGTGCCAGCAGTTCCACAGCGCGACGATGGTATGGCTACACCTTC	CASSSTARRWYGYTF
TRBV6-2/TRBV6-3	-	TRBJ1-1	-	TGTGCCAGCAGTTACCAGGGCCCGAACACTGAAGCTTTCTTT	CASSYQGPNTEAFF
TRBV23-1	-	TRBJ2-6	-	TGCGCCAGCGGACTACCAGGGGCTGGGGCCAACGTCCTGACTTTC	CASGLPGAGANVLTF
TRBV6-6	TRBD2	TRBJ2-1	many	TGTGCCAGCAGTTACTCCGAACCCCTAGCGGGACTCTACAATGAGCAGTTCTTC	CASSYSEPLAGLYNEQFF
TRBV5-1	TRBD2	TRBJ2-2	-	TGCGCCAGCAGCTTGCATCAAACTAGCGGAGACACCGGGGAGCTGTTTTTT	CASSLHQTSGDTGELFF
TRBV28	TRBD1	TRBJ2-7	-	TGTGCCAGCGCCCCGGGACAGGGCCCACTCGAGCAGTACTTC	CASAPGQGPLEQYF
TRBV7-2	-	TRBJ1-2	-	TGTGCCAGCAGCTTAGTCCCCGAATCTACCTATGGCTACACCTTC	CASSLVPESTYGYTF
TRBV20-1	-	TRBJ2-5	few	TGCAGTGCCACCAGGACAGAGTACCAAGAGACCCAGTACTTC	CSATRTEYQETQYF
TRBV11-2	-	TRBJ2-3	-	TGTGCCAGCAGCTTAGAACGGATGTACACAGATACGCAGTATTTT	CASSLERMYTDTQYF
TRBV4-3	TRBD2	TRBJ2-1	few	TGCGCCAGCAGCCAAGAAATGGGACTAGCCTACAATGAGCAGTTCTTC	CASSQEMGLAYNEQFF
TRBV5-1	-	TRBJ2-2	-	TGCGCCAGCAGCTTCGTGGGCGGGGAGCTGTTTTTT	CASSFVGGELFF
TRBV27	-	TRBJ1-1	-	TGTGCCAGCAGTCTCGATCACAGGGCCACTGAAGCTTTCTTT	CASSLDHRATEAFF
TRBV5-4	-	TRBJ2-3	-	TGTGCCAGCAGCTTACCTAACACAGATACGCAGTATTTT	CASSLPNTDTQYF
TRBV7-2	-	TRBJ2-1	-	TGTGCCAGCGTTCTGGTGGCGGGCAGCTCCTACAATGAGCAGTTCTTC	CASVLVAGSSYNEQFF
TRBV5-1	-	TRBJ1-2	few	TGCGCCAGCAGCTTGTACGGCCCGGGCTACACCTTC	CASSLYGPGYTF
TRBV4-1	-	TRBJ2-3	-	TGCGCCAGCAGCCCAGTCAGTGACACAGATACGCAGTATTTT	CASSPVSDTDTQYF
TRBV4-3	TRBD1	TRBJ2-5	-	TGCGCCAGCAGCCAAGATAGGGGGCGCCAAGAGACCCAGTACTTC	CASSQDRGRQETQYF
TRBV24-1	-	TRBJ1-1	few	TGTGCCGCACGACGGGGGGGGGACACTGAAGCTTTCTTT	CAARRGGDTEAFF
TRBV20-1	TRBD1	TRBJ1-5	few	TGCAGTGCTAGACGGGACAGGGCAAATCAGCCCCAGCATTTT	CSARRDRANQPQHF
TRBV20-1	TRBD2	TRBJ2-1	few	TGCAGTCCTCTAGCGGGGGCCTACAATGAGCAGTTCTTC	CSPLAGAYNEQFF
TRBV6-1	-	TRBJ1-1	few	TGTGCCAGCAATAAATATCCATCTCCGGGGGAGGGCACTGAAGCTTTCTTT	CASNKYPSPGEGTEAFF
TRBV27	TRBD2	TRBJ2-3	-	TGTGCCAGCGCGGGACTAGCGGGAGGGAAAGGCACAGATACGCAGTATTTT	CASAGLAGGKGTDTQYF
TRBV7-9	-	TRBJ1-4	-	TGTGCCAGCAGCTTAGCGACGGGCGCTAATGAAAAACTGTTTTTT	CASSLATGANEKLFF
TRBV18	TRBD1	TRBJ1-5	few	TGTGCCAGCTCACCGGGACAGGGCACCCAGCCCCAGCATTTT	CASSPGQGTQPQHF
TRBV6-1	-	TRBJ2-4	few	TGTGCCAGCGGATCGGGGCTTGGAAACATTCAGTACTTC	CASGSGLGNIQYF
TRBV6-1	TRBD2	TRBJ2-1	-	TGTGCCAGCAGTAGGACTAGCGGGTCTCACAATGAGCAGTTCTTC	CASSRTSGSHNEQFF
TRBV27	-	TRBJ2-2	-	TGTGCCAGCAGTTTCCTCTCCCTCAAAGGGGCCGGGGAGCTGTTTTTT	CASSFLSLKGAGELFF
TRBV15	TRBD1	TRBJ1-4	few	TGTGCCACCAGCAGCCCGGACAGGATTAATGAAAAACTGTTTTTT	CATSSPDRINEKLFF
TRBV20-1	-	TRBJ1-3	-	TGCAGTGCTAGAGATCCCACTCGGGAACGCGGGTCTGGAAACACCATATATTTT	CSARDPTRERGSGNTIYF
TRBV7-9	-	TRBJ1-5	few	TGTGCCAGCAGCTTCAACAGCCCGAATCAGCCCCAGCATTTT	CASSFNSPNQPQHF
TRBV20-1	-	TRBJ2-1	many	TGCAGTGCTAGACTAGGGGGGCAGTTCTTC	CSARLGGQFF
TRBV12-3/TRBV12-4	TRBD2	TRBJ2-1	few	TGTGCCAGCAGCTTAGGACTAGCGGACCAGGGTGAGCAGTTCTTC	CASSLGLADQGEQFF
TRBV29-1	-	TRBJ2-1	-	TGCAGCGTTGTCGAAGCCGAGAGTGAGCAGTTCTTC	CSVVEAESEQFF
TRBV7-2	TRBD1	TRBJ2-2	few	TGTGCCAGCAGCTTAGCCGCCGGGGACAGGTCGAACACCGGGGAGCTGTTTTTT	CASSLAAGDRSNTGELFF
TRBV19	-	TRBJ1-5	-	TGTGCCAGTAGAGGGGCAAATCCTCAGCCCCAGCATTTT	CASRGANPQPQHF
TRBV27	TRBD1	TRBJ1-2	few	TGTGCCAGCAGTTTAGGTTTCGGGCAGGGGGTCGGCTACACCTTC	CASSLGFGQGVGYTF